This T cell receptor beta chain was profiled in a study of CD8 T cells in ankylosing spondylitis. General study points: According to the report, clones linked to the disease were significantly enriched in matched synovial fluid samples taken from ankylosing spondylitis patients. Clones linked to the disease showed a CD8+ phenotype. They occurred at relatively low frequencies in peripheral blood. Blood from ankylosing spondylitis patients appeared to carry a characteristic roughly 8-variant TCR beta motif.

As regards this clonotype: Its antigen is as yet unknown.

Using its own MiXCR run on the 5' RACE reads, TCRdb lists one record per CDR3 protein. The sample shows roughly 700,000 distinct CDR3 sequences, roughly 20% of them seen only once. Germline V gene data show CDR1 as KGHDR and CDR2 as SFDVKD. The CDR3 has 15 amino acids. Trimming took off 9 bases at V and 2 bases at J, with 17 bases between the two ends. This chain uses TRBV24-1 with TRBJ2-3, with D possibly being TRBD1 or TRBD2 (7 bases each). The sample taken for sequencing was blood, either unsorted or a sorted T cell fraction (not recorded which). This sequence was found in a male donor with ankylosing spondylitis. CDR3 loop: CATGGTAGLTDTQYF. CDR3 in DNA: TGTGCCACCGGAGGGACAGCGGGGCTCACAGATACGCAGTATTTT.